The 28 T cell receptor beta chains in this list originate from one sample, sequenced in a study of T cells in tuberculosis. The sample's time point: new active TB diagnosis, blood taken before or within 7 days of starting treatment. Profiling relied on immunoSEQ multiplex PCR, and the TCRdb table lists in-frame clones only, not all of them. This table has over 25,000 clones, 92% appearing once. The sequenced sample was PBMCs, obtained at tuberculosis diagnosis. These receptors were collected from an adult with tuberculosis. Some clones in this sample may be carry-over from other donors' samples.

The rearrangement joins TRBV9 to TRBJ2-2; TRBD1 might be the D (5 bases). CDR3 length equals 14 residues. The V gene's germline CDR1 is SGDLS and CDR2 YYNGEE. V lost 1 base to trimming and J lost 2 bases, with 6 bases between them. CDR3 bases: TGTGCCAGCAGCGTAACAGGAAACACCGGGGAGCTGTTTTTT. This sequence encodes CASSVTGNTGELFF.

This CDR3 is CASSPGEWTEAFF. DNA of the CDR3: TGTGCCAGCAGCCCAGGGGAATGGACTGAAGCTTTCTTT. V and J are TRBV7-9 and TRBJ1-1, with D maybe TRBD1 (6 bases). CDR3 length: 13 residues. With 5 bases removed from V and 5 bases from J, the gap between germline ends came to 12 bases. Germline V gene data show CDR1 as SEHNR and CDR2 as FQNEAQ (reference sequence).

This chain joins TRBV5-5 and TRBJ2-2; D is perhaps TRBD1 (5 bases). The CDR3 is 15 residues long. Germline assignment: CDR1 SGHKS and CDR2 YYEKEE (reference sequence). The V end was cut by 4 bases, the J end by 0 bases, with 10 bases between. Written as DNA, the CDR3 is TGTGCCAGCAGCCGGACACACGCGAACACCGGGGAGCTGTTTTTT. Translation gives CASSRTHANTGELFF.

V gene TRBV2 combines with J gene TRBJ1-2, with TRBD1 matching over 8 bases. V shed 5 bases and J 7 bases; nucleotides not matched to a gene: 3. The CDR3 spans 12 residues. Germline V gene data show CDR1 as SNHLY and CDR2 as FYNNEI. The CDR3 reads CASSPGQVGYTF. Written as DNA, the CDR3 is TGTGCCAGCAGTCCGGGACAGGTTGGCTACACCTTC.

The chain uses TRBV30 and TRBJ1-1; TRBD1 is a possible D gene (6 bases). Germline assignment: CDR1 GTSNPN and CDR2 SVGIG (reference sequence). Trimming removed 3 bases at V and 2 bases at J, with 13 bases between. The CDR3 totals 14 residues. The CDR3 region is CAWSRRGYNTEAFF. CDR3 coding DNA: TGTGCCTGGAGCCGCAGGGGTTATAACACTGAAGCTTTCTTT. Variable domain in full (rest from reference TRBV30 and TRBJ1-1): SQTIHQWPATLVQPVGSPLSLECTVEGTSNPNLYWYRQAAGRGLQLLFYSVGIGQISSEVPQNLSASRPQDRQFILSSKKLLLSDSGFYLCAWSRRGYNTEAFFGQGTRLTVV.

This clone was observed once. This chain joins TRBV4-2 and TRBJ1-5, with 10 bases fitting TRBD1. Trimming took 3 bases from V and 5 from J; bases not matched to a gene: 7. Germline CDR1 LGHNA, CDR2 YNFKEQ. The CDR3 has 16 amino acids. The chain's CDR3 is CASSHLRGTGDQPQHF. In DNA form, the CDR3 reads TGTGCCAGCAGCCATTTAAGGGGGACAGGGGATCAGCCCCAGCATTTT.

CDR3 protein: CASRPDSFNEQFF. The CDR3 nucleotides read TGTGCCAGCAGGCCAGACAGTTTCAATGAGCAGTTCTTC. The chain joins TRBV7-9 to TRBJ2-1; tentative D call: TRBD1 (5 bases). CDR1 SEHNR and CDR2 FQNEAQ come from the germline V gene (reference sequence). The CDR3 runs 13 residues. Trimming pared 6 bases from V and 6 bases from J, leaving 12 bases between.

The chain links TRBV11-2 to TRBJ1-6, with TRBD1 as a possible D gene (6 bases). V was cut by 4 bases and J by 3 bases, with 13 bases left in between. Germline assignment: CDR1 SGHAT and CDR2 FQNNGV. CDR3 length: 16 amino acids. In DNA, the CDR3 is TGTGCCAGCAGCTCGTTTACAGGGTTCTATAATTCACCCCTCCACTTT. Translated: CASSSFTGFYNSPLHF.

This chain uses TRBV5-4 with TRBJ2-6, with 11 bases identical to TRBD2. Germline V gene lookup returns CDR1 SGHNT and CDR2 YYREEE (reference sequence). The CDR3 spans 19 residues. With 4 bases clipped from V and 0 bases from J, the junction kept 9 bases outside the gene matches. The CDR3 here is CASSPTPSGGSSGANVLTF. DNA of the CDR3: TGTGCCAGCAGCCCAACCCCTAGCGGGGGGTCCTCTGGGGCCAACGTCCTGACTTTC.

The chain employs TRBV5-4 and TRBJ2-1; 8 bases are shared with TRBD2. Per germline, CDR1 SGHNT and CDR2 YYREEE (reference sequence). V trimming: 3 bases; J trimming: 5 bases; junction bases outside the gene matches: 10. CDR3 length equals 16 residues. CDR3 in amino acids: CASSSGLEGPHNEQFF. CDR3 in DNA: TGTGCCAGCAGCTCGGGACTAGAGGGACCTCACAATGAGCAGTTCTTC.

V gene TRBV11-1 combines with J gene TRBJ1-1, with 7 bases aligning to TRBD1. The CDR3 is made up of 13 amino acids. Looked up from germline, CDR1 is SGHAT and CDR2 is FQDESV (reference sequence). Losses at the gene ends were 0 bases for V and 8 bases for J; bases not matched to a gene: 3. The CDR3 nucleotides read TGTGCCAGCAGCTTAGCGGGGACAGACGAAGCTTTCTTT. Translated: CASSLAGTDEAFF.

This sequence joins TRBV18 and TRBJ2-1; D may be TRBD1 (5 bases). Germline V gene lookup returns CDR1 KGHSH and CDR2 LQKENI. The CDR3 contains 13 residues. Trimming pared 0 bases from V and 13 bases from J, leaving 13 bases between. CDR3 amino acids: CASSPPGESTQFF. The CDR3 DNA follows: TGTGCCAGCTCACCACCAGGGGAATCTACCCAGTTCTTC. Variable domain in full (rest from reference TRBV18 and TRBJ2-1): NAGVMQNPRHLVRRRGQEARLRCSPMKGHSHVYWYRQLPEEGLKFMVYLQKENIIDESGMPKERFSAEFPKEGPSILRIQQVVRGDSAAYFCASSPPGESTQFFGPGTRLTVL.

The chain carries TRBV6-5 and TRBJ2-1; 11 nucleotides line up with TRBD1. CDR1 and CDR2 (germline): MNHEY, SVGAGI. The length of the CDR3 is 16 residues. V shed 3 bases and J 3 bases; nucleotides not matched to a gene: 4. Here the CDR3 reads CASSYSGTGGYNEQFF. DNA of the CDR3: TGTGCCAGCAGTTATTCCGGGACAGGGGGCTACAATGAGCAGTTCTTC.

The rearrangement uses TRBV12-5 and TRBJ1-1, with D possibly TRBD1 on 5 matching bases. The germline V gene has CDR1 LGHNT and CDR2 FRNRAP. Trimming cost V 1 base and J 6 bases, with 15 bases left between them. The CDR3 spans 15 residues. The CDR3 nucleotides read TGTGCTAGTGGTTTGGGTCAGGGTGAGATAGCTGAAGCTTTCTTT. It specifies CASGLGQGEIAEAFF.

The gene calls are TRBV19 and TRBJ1-1; the D gene is possibly TRBD1 (6 bases). V was clipped by 3 bases and J by 5 bases, with 10 bases between them. CDR1 is LNHDA and CDR2 is SQIVND in the germline V gene (reference sequence). There are 13 residues in the CDR3. The CDR3 nucleotides read TGTGCCAGTAGTATCTGGGGGCGGACTGAAGCTTTCTTT. Translation: CASSIWGRTEAFF.

J is TRBJ1-2 and V is TRBV6-5; 7 bases are a match to TRBD1. The V gene's germline CDR1 is MNHEY and CDR2 SVGAGI. This CDR3 has 13 amino acids. The V and J ends lost 4 bases and 4 bases, in that order; junction bases with no gene match: 3. The CDR3 coding sequence is TGTGCCAGCAGTTCGACAGGGTCCTATGGCTACACCTTC. Its translation: CASSSTGSYGYTF.

The chain links TRBV29-1 to TRBJ1-1; no reliable D call. Germline V gene sequence: CDR1 SQVTM, CDR2 ANQGSEA. The CDR3 totals 11 residues. The V and J ends lost 5 bases and 6 bases respectively, with 10 bases between them. CDR3 in amino acids: CSVLNLSEAFF. The DNA of the CDR3 is TGCAGCGTTCTAAACTTGTCTGAAGCTTTCTTT.

The V call is TRBV27, the J call TRBJ2-7, with D possibly being TRBD1 (5 bases). CDR1 and CDR2 from the germline V gene are MNHEY and SMNVEV (reference sequence). V dropped 2 bases and J dropped 3 bases, with 14 bases sitting between them. This CDR3 spans 15 amino acids. CDR3 amino acids: CASSLSQGLVYEQYF. CDR3 in DNA: TGTGCCAGCAGTTTAAGTCAGGGATTGGTCTACGAGCAGTACTTC.

This clone is a singleton in its sample. This chain joins TRBV6-1 and TRBJ1-2, with 7 bases that match TRBD1. The CDR3 covers 14 residues. Germline V CDR1 and CDR2: MNHNS, SASEGT. J gave up 5 bases and V 7 bases, and 10 bases lay outside the gene matches. CDR3 sequence: CASKGQDGLYGYTF. As DNA, the CDR3 is TGTGCCAGCAAAGGACAGGATGGCCTTTATGGCTACACCTTC.

The chain joins TRBV21-1 to TRBJ2-7; TRBD2, the table's D call, was not compared with the DNA. TRBV21-1 is assigned pseudogene status. This CDR3 comprises 16 residues. The CDR3 DNA sequence: TGTGCCAGCAGCAAAGAAGGGACTGTCAACTCCTACGAGCAGTACTTC. This sequence encodes CASSKEGTVNSYEQYF.

The CDR3 DNA sequence: TGTGCCAGCAGCTTAGTGGGAGGGCCTTACGAGCCCCAGCATTTT. Encoded protein: CASSLVGGPYEPQHF. V usage is TRBV7-2 and J usage is TRBJ1-5; D is undetermined. V was trimmed by 1 base and J by 8 bases, leaving 15 bases between them. The CDR3 is 15 amino acids. Germline CDR1 and CDR2: SGHTA and FQGNSA.

This rearrangement joins TRBV2 to TRBJ2-7; 9 bases fit TRBD1. The V gene end was trimmed by 5 bases and the J gene end by 2 bases; junction bases not matched to a gene: 1. The germline gives CDR1 SNHLY, CDR2 FYNNEI. There are 13 residues in the CDR3. The CDR3 spells CASSRDRAYEQYF. CDR3 DNA sequence: TGTGCCAGCAGTCGGGACAGGGCCTACGAGCAGTACTTC.

This clone appeared a few times. V is TRBV11-3 and J is TRBJ2-3; D is uncertain. The CDR3 covers 15 residues. Germline-derived CDR1 and CDR2 are SGHNT and YENEEA. Trimming shortened V by 5 bases and J by 0 bases, and 12 bases separated the two germline ends. Written as DNA, the CDR3 is TGTGCCAGCAGCCCGAGCCGGGTAAGCACAGATACGCAGTATTTT. Amino acid sequence: CASSPSRVSTDTQYF.

The chain couples TRBV6-1 to TRBJ1-1; 10 bases are shared with TRBD1. There are 15 residues in the CDR3. Germline values: CDR1 MNHNS, CDR2 SASEGT. J was trimmed by 4 bases and V by 3 bases; bases with no gene match: 5. The CDR3 DNA sequence: TGTGCCAGCAGTGATAGGACAGGGGGGTTCACTGAAGCTTTCTTT. As protein: CASSDRTGGFTEAFF.

The chain recombines TRBV5-1 with TRBJ2-3, with D maybe TRBD2 (5 bases). Per the germline V gene, CDR1 is SGHRS and CDR2 is YFSETQ. This CDR3 is built from 14 residues. V was shortened by 3 bases and J by 2 bases, with 10 bases between the two germline ends. In DNA form, the CDR3 reads TGCGCCAGCAGCTCCGAGCGGATCACAGATACGCAGTATTTT. Encoded protein: CASSSERITDTQYF.

The count of this clone is one. CDR3 in DNA: TGTGCCATCAGTGGCAGGGGGCGAGAAGCTGAAGCTTTCTTT. Translation: CAISGRGREAEAFF. This chain links TRBV10-3 with TRBJ1-1, with 8 nucleotides matching TRBD1. Germline values: CDR1 ENHRY, CDR2 SYGVKD. The CDR3 contains 14 residues. V shed 4 bases, J shed 6 bases, and the junction held 7 bases outside the gene matches.

The chain recombines TRBV18 with TRBJ2-2, with 9 bases identical to TRBD1. The germline V gene encodes CDR1 KGHSH and CDR2 LQKENI. This CDR3 region has 15 residues. The trim removed 5 bases at V and 5 bases at J, leaving 6 bases unmatched. CDR3: CASSAGQGITGELFF. The CDR3 DNA reads TGTGCCAGCTCAGCGGGACAGGGAATAACCGGGGAGCTGTTTTTT.

This CDR3 reads CASSPRTSGGHQGQFF. The CDR3 DNA is TGTGCCAGCTCACCAAGGACTAGCGGGGGCCACCAGGGGCAGTTCTTC. The chain has TRBV18 and TRBJ2-1, with 13 bases that match TRBD2. Unmatched junction bases numbered 10, after V lost 2 bases and J lost 12 bases. The germline gives CDR1 KGHSH, CDR2 LQKENI. The CDR3 has 16 residues. Full variable domain (remainder filled in from reference TRBV18 and TRBJ2-1): NAGVMQNPRHLVRRRGQEARLRCSPMKGHSHVYWYRQLPEEGLKFMVYLQKENIIDESGMPKERFSAEFPKEGPSILRIQQVVRGDSAAYFCASSPRTSGGHQGQFFGPGTRLTVL.